Listed below are T cell receptor beta chains from one sample, sequenced in a study of monozygotic twins with inflammatory bowel disease. Reprocessing the 5' RACE reads, TCRdb reports a single entry for every CDR3 protein and omits DNA. The sample has around 380,000 distinct CDR3 sequences. Sample: blood. All receptors come from a human donor with ulcerative colitis or Crohn's disease, or a healthy co-twin of an affected twin (not recorded which). CDR3s include the opening cysteine and the closing phenylalanine or tryptophan.

>TRBJ2-5|TRBV30
CAWSAKTASGGPGF
>TRBJ2-1|TRBV15
CATSRDLGRDGNNEQFF
>TRBJ2-2|TRBV5-4
CASSSRQANTGELFF
>TRBJ1-2|TRBV29-1
CSVEDQWDRRGGYTF
>TRBJ2-1|TRBV5-1
CASTSGGLPANEQFF
>TRBJ2-7|TRBV3-1
CASSQDIRGVSYEQYF
>TRBJ1-2|TRBV18
CASSPRNGLFMDGYTF
>TRBJ2-1|TRBV11-2
CASSLGVFSARGSSYNEQFF
>TRBJ1-1|TRBV18
CASSPPDRLAFF
>TRBJ1-5|TRBV28
CASKPNPRNPPQHF
>TRBJ2-7|TRBV20-1
CSASGGGYEQYF
>TRBJ2-7|TRBV7-9
CASSLAEGQYF
>TRBJ1-2|TRBV4-2
CASSQDEGTRRLVPNYGYTF
>TRBJ2-2|TRBV7-3
CASSLQREDLGVGELFF
>TRBJ1-1|TRBV7-9
CASSSTGGVYTEAFF
>TRBJ2-4|TRBV4-1
CASSQGQGNKNIQYF
>TRBJ1-1|TRBV19
CASSHYFTEAFF
>TRBJ2-7|TRBV27
CASSLSGTGFREQYF
>TRBJ2-1|TRBV7-2
CASSLVWTYLAGEQFF
>TRBJ2-3|TRBV10-3
CAITSGGDTQYF
>TRBJ2-7|TRBV27
CASGRRVSSYEQYF
>TRBJ2-1|TRBV7-2
CASSLALSSGRGEQFF
>TRBJ2-3|TRBV6-5
CASGRGEADTQYF
>TRBJ1-5|TRBV7-2
CASSWAPNQPQHF
>TRBJ2-7|TRBV6-2/TRBV6-3
CASSRLDEQYF
>TRBJ2-1|TRBV7-9
CASSLMAGENEQFF
>TRBJ2-7|TRBV5-1
CASSSGLAGGYEQYF
>TRBJ2-2|TRBV6-1
CASSEGRIGELFF
>TRBJ1-1|TRBV29-1
CSVISGYEAFF
>TRBJ2-1|TRBV28
CASSPWGLAGDSYYNEQFF
>TRBJ1-1|TRBV7-9
CASGHTGGGWAFF
>TRBJ2-4|TRBV13
CASSLGRGLAKNIQYF
>TRBJ1-1|TRBV30
CAWRGGTGVTEAFF
>TRBJ1-5|TRBV3-1
CASSQQGGNQPQHF
>TRBJ1-1|TRBV5-4
CASSRSTGGDTEAFF
>TRBJ2-7|TRBV24-1
CATSDSPLDRDTYEQYF
>TRBJ2-7|TRBV6-1
CASSRGPISYEQYF
>TRBJ1-1|TRBV4-3
CASSQDWGRRVGEAFF
>TRBJ1-5|TRBV20-1
CSARQPFCNQPQHF
>TRBJ2-7|TRBV5-5
CASSGVYEQYF
>TRBJ1-1|TRBV5-1
CASSFSGQGATEAFF
>TRBJ1-5|TRBV5-1
CASSSGQPNQPQHF
>TRBJ2-7|TRBV4-2
CASSQEAAGVPYEQYF
>TRBJ2-1|TRBV20-1
CSARSLEDNEQFF
>TRBJ1-5|TRBV12-3/TRBV12-4
CASRGGGQPQHF
>TRBJ1-4|TRBV25-1
CASSDSTRPSRKLFF
>TRBJ2-7|TRBV7-9
CASSHRRGIATYEQYF
>TRBJ1-3|TRBV15
CATSRDYGTDSGNTIYF
>TRBJ1-1|TRBV6-1
CASSLRPGRDTEAFF
>TRBJ2-3|TRBV7-2
CASSQRTMTTDTQYF
>TRBJ1-5|TRBV7-7
CASSLGTGQPQHF
>TRBJ1-5|TRBV7-2
CASSRDSADNQPQHF
>TRBJ1-1|TRBV12-3/TRBV12-4
CASSFSGSPTEAFF
>TRBJ1-5|TRBV4-1
CASSLTGMVNQPQHF
>TRBJ2-1|TRBV3-1
CASSQVFRYNEQFF